The 15 T cell receptor beta chains given below trace back to one sample, sequenced in a study of glioma-infiltrating T cells after dendritic cell vaccination. Data came from immunoSEQ multiplex PCR; TCRdb stores just in-frame clones and leaves some out. The sample shows about 92,000 clones, around 84% of them seen only once. This material consisted of blood, taken before dendritic cell vaccination. The source is a human donor with glioblastoma.

CDR3 sequence reads: CAWSTDQGAYEQYF. DNA of the CDR3: TGTGCCTGGAGTACGGACCAGGGGGCCTACGAGCAGTACTTC. This chain joins TRBV30 and TRBJ2-7; 7 positions match TRBD1. The CDR3 has 14 amino acids. J gave up 2 bases and V 2 bases, and 6 bases lay outside the gene matches. The germline gives CDR1 GTSNPN, CDR2 SVGIG (reference sequence).

CDR3 sequence reads: CASSLEVASSYEQYF. In DNA, the CDR3 is TGTGCCAGCAGCTTAGAAGTAGCCAGTTCCTACGAGCAGTACTTC. This chain joins TRBV11-2 and TRBJ2-7, with no clear D. The CDR3 covers 15 residues. V was pared by 0 bases and J by 1 base, with 10 bases between. Germline CDR1 and CDR2: SGHAT and FQNNGV.

This clone showed up just once. This sequence joins TRBV5-4 and TRBJ2-5; weak D call: TRBD2 (5 bases). The V end lost 4 bases, the J end lost 5 bases, and 21 bases lay between the germline ends. Germline loops: CDR1 SGHNT, CDR2 YYREEE (reference sequence). The length of the CDR3 is 16 residues. The CDR3 DNA sequence: TGTGCCAGCAGCCCGACCGGGGTCGGAAAGAGGGAGACCCAGTACTTC. It translates to CASSPTGVGKRETQYF.

This rearrangement joins TRBV4-1 to TRBJ2-7; D gene ambiguous. Germline-derived CDR1 and CDR2 are MGHRA and YSYEKL. The CDR3 is 13 amino acids. V lost 3 bases and J 0 bases, leaving 6 bases between the germline ends. CDR3 sequence: CASSQVVSYEQYF. For the CDR3, the DNA is TGCGCCAGCAGCCAGGTAGTCTCCTACGAGCAGTACTTC.

The chain joins TRBV27 to TRBJ1-4, with 11 bases matching TRBD1. Looked up from germline, CDR1 is MNHEY and CDR2 is SMNVEV (reference sequence). V lost 5 bases, J lost 11 bases, and 10 bases stayed unmatched. The CDR3 length is 15 residues. CDR3 coding DNA: TGTGCCAGCAGTACTATTGGGACAGGGGGTGGGAAACTGTTTTTT. Amino acid sequence: CASSTIGTGGGKLFF.

This clone showed up just a few times. The CDR3 DNA reads TGCAGCGTTGACGGGACAGCGAACACCGGGGAGCTGTTTTTT. Amino acid sequence: CSVDGTANTGELFF. The rearrangement links TRBV29-1 to TRBJ2-2; 7 bases line up with TRBD1. V lost 3 bases, J lost 0 bases, and 1 base stayed unmatched. CDR1 is SQVTM and CDR2 is ANQGSEA in the germline V gene. The CDR3 spans 14 residues.

The table lists this clone with a few counts. The rearrangement links TRBV4-3 to TRBJ1-2, with a tentative D call TRBD1 (5 bases). The CDR3 length is 15 residues. Trimming removed 0 bases at V and 2 bases at J, with 10 bases between. CDR1 LGHNA and CDR2 YSLEER come from the germline V gene. The CDR3 coding sequence is TGCGCCAGCAGCCAAGATCCAGGGTACAACTATGGCTACACCTTC. This codes for CASSQDPGYNYGYTF.

V and J are TRBV30 and TRBJ2-7; TRBD2 might be the D (5 bases). This CDR3 has 14 amino acids. Looked up from germline, CDR1 is GTSNPN and CDR2 is SVGIG (reference sequence). V was cut by 0 bases and J by 4 bases, with 13 bases left in between. CDR3 nucleotide sequence: TGTGCCTGGAGTGTACGGAGCGGCCTTTACGAGCAGTACTTC. Its translation: CAWSVRSGLYEQYF. Combining the CDR3 with reference TRBV30 and TRBJ2-7 gives the whole variable domain SQTIHQWPATLVQPVGSPLSLECTVEGTSNPNLYWYRQAAGRGLQLLFYSVGIGQISSEVPQNLSASRPQDRQFILSSKKLLLSDSGFYLCAWSVRSGLYEQYFGPGTRLTVT.

The rearrangement joins TRBV2 to TRBJ2-2, with a weak D call TRBD2 (7 bases). The ends were cut back, 6 bases at V and 7 bases at J, with 24 bases in the middle. Germline V lookup: CDR1 SNHLY, CDR2 FYNNEI. The CDR3 contains 17 residues. CDR3 coding DNA: TGTGCCAGCAGCGATCTATTTCGGCCGGGGGGCCACGGGGAGCTGTTTTTT. Translated: CASSDLFRPGGHGELFF.

This chain uses TRBV29-1 with TRBJ1-1, with 7 bases that match TRBD1. This CDR3 is 14 amino acids long. The V segment lost 3 bases and the J segment 4 bases; nucleotides outside the gene matches: 8. Looked up from germline, CDR1 is SQVTM and CDR2 is ANQGSEA. The CDR3: CSVENRQGGTEAFF. Here the CDR3 DNA reads TGCAGCGTTGAGAACCGACAGGGCGGCACTGAAGCTTTCTTT.

The rearrangement joins TRBV19 to TRBJ1-1; D is perhaps TRBD1 (6 bases). V gave up 1 base and J gave up 3 bases, with 12 bases separating them. Germline V gene sequence: CDR1 LNHDA, CDR2 SQIVND (reference sequence). The CDR3 is 15 residues long. In nucleotides, the CDR3 is TGTGCCAGTAGTATAGGGACAGTCCTATACACTGAAGCTTTCTTT. This sequence encodes CASSIGTVLYTEAFF. Combining the CDR3 with reference TRBV19 and TRBJ1-1 gives the whole variable domain DGGITQSPKYLFRKEGQNVTLSCEQNLNHDAMYWYRQDPGQGLRLIYYSQIVNDFQKGDIAEGYSVSREKKESFPLTVTSAQKNPTAFYLCASSIGTVLYTEAFFGQGTRLTVV.

The J gene is TRBJ1-5, the V gene TRBV7-9, with 7 bases lining up with TRBD1. There are 14 residues in the CDR3. With V trimmed by 3 bases and J by 4 bases, 3 bases remained unmatched. CDR1 and CDR2 from the germline V gene are SEHNR and FQNEAQ (reference sequence). The CDR3 nucleotides are TGTGCCAGCAGCTTCGGACAGGCAAATCAGCCCCAGCATTTT. Translated: CASSFGQANQPQHF.

The DNA of the CDR3 is TGTGCCAGCAGCCCGAGGGCTAGCGGGAGCACAGATACGCAGTATTTT. Translating it yields CASSPRASGSTDTQYF. The genes are TRBV11-1 and TRBJ2-3, with 8 bases that match TRBD2. V lost 5 bases to trimming and J lost 0 bases; unmatched junction nucleotides: 7. Germline CDR1 SGHAT, CDR2 FQDESV (reference sequence). The CDR3 spans 16 residues.

The rearrangement links TRBV27 to TRBJ2-3, with D maybe TRBD2 (8 bases). The ends were cut back, 5 bases at V and 1 base at J, with 22 bases in the middle. The CDR3 spans 18 residues. Germline loops: CDR1 MNHEY, CDR2 SMNVEV (reference sequence). The DNA for the CDR3 is TGTGCCAGCAGTCTCCGACAGGGTAGCGGGGCGGGCACAGATACGCAGTATTTT. Translation gives CASSLRQGSGAGTDTQYF.

This chain joins TRBV6-6 and TRBJ2-2, with D maybe TRBD1 (5 bases). Trimming stripped 1 base from V and 4 bases from J, with 10 bases between. Germline CDR1 MNHNY, CDR2 SVGAGI (reference sequence). This CDR3 has 15 residues. CDR3 DNA sequence: TGTGCCAGCAGTTACTTGGCTCAGGGCACCGGGGAGCTGTTTTTT. Protein sequence: CASSYLAQGTGELFF.